This TCR beta chain appears in the sequencing data of a study of lymphopenia after photon versus proton radiotherapy. Findings and limits, study-wide: Better survival with proton therapy was suggested as possible, not demonstrated. Relative stability marked proton patients; photon patients lost diversity and naive cells. After lymphocyte nadir, photon-treated repertoires showed oligoclonal expansion, especially CD8+ Temra. A bigger post-nadir fall in TCR diversity correlated inversely with survival time in deceased patients.

A word on this clone: The antigen remains undetermined.

The CDR3 is made up of 15 amino acids. Germline V gene sequence: CDR1 SGHTA, CDR2 FQGNSA. Trimming removed 3 bases from V and 6 bases from J, with 15 bases in between. Some clones are missing from TCRdb's copy, which holds only in-frame ones; the method was immunoSEQ multiplex PCR. The sample records about 30,000 clones, about 87% being singletons. The rearrangement joins TRBV7-2 to TRBJ1-5; no definite D call. The sequence derives from a woman between 55 and 75 years old with cholangiocarcinoma. Some clones in this sample may be carry-over from other donors' samples. The sequences come from peripheral blood, collected from a patient treated with proton-based radiotherapy. Written as DNA, the CDR3 is TGTGCCAGCAGCTTTAATAGCGTGGGCGGTCAGCCCCAGCATTTT. Translating it yields CASSFNSVGGQPQHF.